Sequencing of this T cell receptor beta chain was carried out in a study of T cells in Graves' hyperthyroidism and ophthalmopathy. Study observations and caveats: Through a model of 13 V-J features, ophthalmopathy was separated from stable hyperthyroidism. Clonotypes that were expanded in thyroid above 0.001 mostly appeared in blood too. Ophthalmopathy was identified by the model a median around 5.9 months ahead of onset.

Clinical symptoms, serum thyroxine, TRAb, thyroid ultrasound and orbital computed tomography informed diagnoses. This clonotype was picked up many times. Antigen unknown. Using RNA transcripts as the source, TCR beta CDR3 regions were amplified. TCR CDR3 underwent first-round RT-PCR with the HTBI primer set. TCRdb re-called the multiplex PCR reads through MiXCR, storing one row per CDR3 protein. This table has 600,000 to 700,000 distinct CDR3 sequences, approximately 14% appearing once. CDR1 is ENHRY, CDR2 SYGVKD, per germline. V gave up 11 bases and J gave up 2 bases, with 22 bases separating them. The CDR3 is made up of 15 amino acids.

The source of this sequence is a woman between 35 and 50 years old with Graves' ophthalmopathy. The chain recombines TRBV10-3 with TRBJ2-7; TRBD2 might be the D (6 bases). Sample: blood. CDR3 protein: CAAKDGTAMTYEQYF. For the CDR3, the DNA is TGTGCCGCTAAAGACGGGACTGCAATGACCTACGAGCAGTACTTC.